This is a list of T cell receptor beta chains from one sample in a study of shared clonotypes between healthy human individuals. Using immunoSEQ multiplex PCR, the repertoire was profiled, and TCRdb retains in-frame clones only, with some absent. This repertoire shows fewer than 1.6 million clones, about 98.5% found once; its top ten account for 0.36%. Material: naive CD4+ T cells sorted from blood. The receptor source for this set is a man between 25 and 39 years old in good health. CDR3s leave out the opening cysteine and the closing phenylalanine or tryptophan. Clone size is not always given. Where it is, it says once, few, many or a class for expanded clones.

j_call: TRBJ1-4; v_call: TRBV6-5; clone_size: -; cdr3_aa: ASSPTGSGEKLF
j_call: TRBJ2-2; v_call: TRBV29-1; clone_size: -; cdr3_aa: SVDRGATGELF
j_call: TRBJ2-5; v_call: TRBV28; clone_size: once; cdr3_aa: ASSPGHQETQY
j_call: TRBJ2-2; v_call: TRBV27; clone_size: -; cdr3_aa: ASSLLGGPTGELF
j_call: TRBJ1-1; v_call: TRBV9; clone_size: once; cdr3_aa: ASSPWVGQGAGTEAF
j_call: TRBJ2-3; v_call: TRBV7-3; clone_size: once; cdr3_aa: ASSLRDRTTTQY
j_call: TRBJ2-3; v_call: TRBV9; clone_size: once; cdr3_aa: ASSVAGKASTDTQY
j_call: TRBJ2-7; v_call: TRBV7-8; clone_size: -; cdr3_aa: ASSLGRTYEQY
j_call: TRBJ1-5; v_call: TRBV18; clone_size: -; cdr3_aa: ASSPMGQGIGNQPQH
j_call: TRBJ2-5; v_call: TRBV6-1; clone_size: once; cdr3_aa: RAGENARMETQY
j_call: TRBJ2-3; v_call: TRBV23-1; clone_size: -; cdr3_aa: ASSQGDSSTDTQY
j_call: TRBJ2-6; v_call: TRBV7-3; clone_size: -; cdr3_aa: ASSRDRGRSGANVLT
j_call: TRBJ1-4; v_call: TRBV18; clone_size: -; cdr3_aa: ASSTLQREKLF
j_call: TRBJ1-5; v_call: TRBV5-5; clone_size: -; cdr3_aa: ASSAPGSNQPQH
j_call: TRBJ1-1; v_call: TRBV7-9; clone_size: -; cdr3_aa: ASGPLAF
j_call: TRBJ1-4; v_call: TRBV11-2; clone_size: once; cdr3_aa: ASSTRTGGLREKLF
j_call: TRBJ2-1; v_call: TRBV18; clone_size: once; cdr3_aa: ASSPGTGTYNEQF
j_call: TRBJ2-1; v_call: TRBV19; clone_size: -; cdr3_aa: ASSTRLAGVGEQF
j_call: TRBJ2-1; v_call: TRBV4-1; clone_size: once; cdr3_aa: ASSQVHGSSRGWNEQF
j_call: TRBJ2-7; v_call: TRBV6-6; clone_size: -; cdr3_aa: ASSETGLSSYEQY
j_call: TRBJ2-2; v_call: TRBV11-2; clone_size: -; cdr3_aa: ASSLGLAGNTGELF
j_call: TRBJ1-5; v_call: TRBV28; clone_size: -; cdr3_aa: ASGKGRNQPQH
j_call: TRBJ1-6; v_call: TRBV15; clone_size: -; cdr3_aa: ATSSRGQGGISHSPLH
j_call: TRBJ2-3; v_call: TRBV5-1; clone_size: -; cdr3_aa: ASSIPPTDTQY
j_call: TRBJ1-2; v_call: TRBV2; clone_size: -; cdr3_aa: ASGRDGPNGYT
j_call: TRBJ2-1; v_call: TRBV11-2; clone_size: -; cdr3_aa: ASSLVRGLYNEQF
j_call: TRBJ1-2; v_call: TRBV5-4; clone_size: -; cdr3_aa: ASSLVGRDSYGYT
j_call: TRBJ2-7; v_call: TRBV18; clone_size: -; cdr3_aa: ASSQDRSSYEQY
j_call: TRBJ1-1; v_call: TRBV18; clone_size: -; cdr3_aa: ASSQGQGAEAF
j_call: TRBJ2-1; v_call: TRBV18; clone_size: -; cdr3_aa: ASSPPRLAGGEQF
j_call: TRBJ2-2; v_call: TRBV5-4; clone_size: -; cdr3_aa: ASSLDTTNTGELF
j_call: TRBJ2-7; v_call: TRBV11-2; clone_size: -; cdr3_aa: ASSFPTGFDEQY
j_call: TRBJ1-1; v_call: TRBV5-1; clone_size: -; cdr3_aa: ASRGTGDTEAF
j_call: TRBJ2-3; v_call: TRBV5-1; clone_size: -; cdr3_aa: ASSLAGGPIDTQY
j_call: TRBJ2-2; v_call: TRBV7-7; clone_size: -; cdr3_aa: ASSLAGGGTGELF
j_call: TRBJ1-3; v_call: TRBV10-3; clone_size: -; cdr3_aa: AIENSGNTIY
j_call: TRBJ2-2; v_call: TRBV28; clone_size: -; cdr3_aa: ASSTVPVAGELF
j_call: TRBJ1-1; v_call: TRBV7-2; clone_size: -; cdr3_aa: ASRPEPGNTEAF
j_call: TRBJ2-3; v_call: TRBV9; clone_size: -; cdr3_aa: ASSATSGGGRTDTQY
j_call: TRBJ2-1; v_call: TRBV5-1; clone_size: -; cdr3_aa: ASTHRQGTGVSYNEQF
j_call: TRBJ2-5; v_call: TRBV2; clone_size: -; cdr3_aa: ASSGTQQETQY
j_call: TRBJ2-1; v_call: TRBV28; clone_size: -; cdr3_aa: ASSFPLASNNIEQF
j_call: TRBJ2-3; v_call: TRBV6-4; clone_size: -; cdr3_aa: ASSEVGADTQY
j_call: TRBJ2-7; v_call: TRBV15; clone_size: -; cdr3_aa: ATSRPSRYEQY
j_call: TRBJ2-1; v_call: TRBV13; clone_size: -; cdr3_aa: ASSLLHPGGQLFEYEQF
j_call: TRBJ2-7; v_call: TRBV5-1; clone_size: -; cdr3_aa: ASSSGASSGGYEQY
j_call: TRBJ2-7; v_call: TRBV25-1; clone_size: -; cdr3_aa: ASCPDSSYEQY
j_call: TRBJ1-3; v_call: TRBV20-1; clone_size: -; cdr3_aa: SARRRDTIY
j_call: TRBJ2-4; v_call: TRBV28; clone_size: -; cdr3_aa: ASTPHRGIKNIQY
j_call: TRBJ1-4; v_call: TRBV28; clone_size: -; cdr3_aa: ASSLAPGEIEKLF